This TCR beta chain was found in a study of T cell changes during pregnancy in multiple sclerosis. This table comes from immunoSEQ multiplex PCR, and its TCRdb copy is limited to in-frame clones, with some not included. The sample lists tens of thousands of clones, around 90% seen once, with 9.5% in the top ten. Looked up from germline, CDR1 is SGHRS and CDR2 is YFSETQ. CDR3 length: 15 residues. The ends were cut back, 0 bases at V and 5 bases at J, with 12 bases in the middle. This sequence was found in a female donor in good health, enrolled as a control in a pregnancy study. The source material was peripheral blood, sampled after pregnancy. The chain joins TRBV5-1 to TRBJ2-1; TRBD2 is a possible D gene (6 bases). The CDR3 spells CASSLEVRRDNEQFF. CDR3 nucleotides: TGCGCCAGCAGCTTGGAAGTTAGGAGGGACAATGAGCAGTTCTTC.